This note documents a single T cell receptor (beta chain) sequence. Its antigen remains unknown. The CDR3 totals 15 residues. The V end lost 3 bases, the J end lost 0 bases, and 11 bases lay between the germline ends. Germline-derived CDR1 and CDR2 are LNHDA and SQIVND (reference sequence). The sample belongs to a study of post-analysis software for immune sequencing data. Study-level results: Elevated frequency relative to controls characterized roughly 5 TRBV segments in patients, TRBV5-6, TRBV5-1 and TRBV20-1 among them.

Unique molecular identifiers tagged the TCR beta cDNA libraries. A single record per CDR3 protein comes from TCRdb applying MiXCR to the PCR reads. The sample has fewer than 700,000 distinct CDR3 sequences; roughly 40% are singletons. This sequence originates from a girl under 18 with multiple sclerosis. The rearrangement links TRBV19 to TRBJ1-2, with a weak D call TRBD1 (6 bases). Sequencing was done on a sample of blood. The CDR3 is CASSIGQMTNYGYTF. CDR3 sequence (DNA): TGTGCCAGTAGTATTGGACAGATGACTAACTATGGCTACACCTTC.